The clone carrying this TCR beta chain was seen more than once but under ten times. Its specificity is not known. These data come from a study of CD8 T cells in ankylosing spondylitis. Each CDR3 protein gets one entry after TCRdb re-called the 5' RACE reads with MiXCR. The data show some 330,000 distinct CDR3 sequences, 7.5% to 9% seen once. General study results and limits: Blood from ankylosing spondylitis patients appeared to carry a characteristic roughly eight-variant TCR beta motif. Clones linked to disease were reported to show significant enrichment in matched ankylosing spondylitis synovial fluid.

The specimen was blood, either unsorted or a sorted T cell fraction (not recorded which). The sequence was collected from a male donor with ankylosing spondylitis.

The CDR3 DNA sequence: TGCAGTGCTAGAGACAGGGTGCTCTACGAGCAGTACTTC. This codes for CSARDRVLYEQYF. The chain has TRBV20-1 and TRBJ2-7, with a weak D call TRBD1 (5 bases). This CDR3 is 13 amino acids long. Trimming removed 0 bases at V and 3 bases at J, with 9 bases between. Germline V gene sequence: CDR1 DFQATT, CDR2 SNEGSKA (reference sequence).